Listed below are T cell receptor beta chains from one sample, sequenced in a study of identical twins. TCRdb reprocessed the 5' RACE reads with MiXCR, giving one entry per CDR3 protein. The table has some 1,700,000 distinct CDR3 sequences, around 29% seen once; the top ten hold roughly 0.3%. Sequenced: cord blood. The receptors come from a newborn girl in good health. Both conserved end residues are part of each CDR3. D genes are given only for firm matches. Size is stated for part of the rows, as once, few or many counts, or as a class when the clone is expanded.

clone_size	v_call	j_call	d_call	cdr3_nt	cdr3_aa
many	TRBV28	TRBJ2-3	TRBD2	TGTGCCAGCACCGTGACTAGCGGAAGAGCTAGCACAGATACGCAGTATTTT	CASTVTSGRASTDTQYF
NA	TRBV20-1	TRBJ2-1	NA	TGCAGTGCTCGCCCGGGGCGGTTGTACAATGAGCAGTTCTTC	CSARPGRLYNEQFF
NA	TRBV20-1	TRBJ1-3	NA	TGCAGTGCTAGTAACTCTGGAAACACCATATATTTT	CSASNSGNTIYF
once	TRBV4-1	TRBJ1-1	TRBD1	TGCGCCAGCAGCCAAGATAGGGGACAGGGCGCAAAAGCTTTCTTT	CASSQDRGQGAKAFF
few	TRBV12-5	TRBJ2-3	NA	TGTGCTAGTGGCATTTGGGGGGATACGCAGTATTTT	CASGIWGDTQYF
NA	TRBV9	TRBJ1-4	NA	TGTGCCAGCAGCGTAGCTATGGCGGGAACTAATGAAAAACTGTTTTTT	CASSVAMAGTNEKLFF
few	TRBV20-1	TRBJ2-1	NA	TGCAGTGCTAGAGACACTAGCAACAATGAGCAGTTCTTC	CSARDTSNNEQFF
few	TRBV6-2/TRBV6-3	TRBJ2-7	TRBD1	TGTGCCAGCAGCAACAGGGGCCGGAACGAGCAGTACTTC	CASSNRGRNEQYF
few	TRBV11-2	TRBJ2-7	NA	TGTGCCAGCAGCTCCTTTCGGCAACCCTACGAGCAGTACTTC	CASSSFRQPYEQYF
few	TRBV12-3/TRBV12-4	TRBJ2-5	TRBD2	TGTGCCAGCAGTTTCACTAGCGGAGCTGAGCAGTACTTC	CASSFTSGAEQYF
NA	TRBV29-1	TRBJ1-1	TRBD1	TGCAGCGTTAGATCGTCCTTTGGACAGGGGGACACTGAAGCTTTCTTT	CSVRSSFGQGDTEAFF
NA	TRBV19	TRBJ1-2	NA	TGTGCCATATGGCAGGGAGGCTATGGCTACACCTTC	CAIWQGGYGYTF
few	TRBV29-1	TRBJ2-7	TRBD1	TGCAGCGTTGAAATTGGACAGGGGGGTTACGAGCAGTACTTC	CSVEIGQGGYEQYF
NA	TRBV11-2	TRBJ2-7	NA	TGTGCCAGCAGCTCCGACAGGTTCGAGCAGTACTTC	CASSSDRFEQYF
NA	TRBV7-2	TRBJ2-4	TRBD2	TGTGCCAGCAGCTTAGATGGCGGGAGAAACATTCAGTACTTC	CASSLDGGRNIQYF
few	TRBV5-1	TRBJ1-2	NA	TGCGCCAGCAGCTTGGGGGCGAGGGCCCCGTATGGCTACACCTTC	CASSLGARAPYGYTF
NA	TRBV28	TRBJ2-7	NA	TGTGCCAGCAGGACCGGAGTAATCTACGAGCAGTACTTC	CASRTGVIYEQYF
NA	TRBV24-1	TRBJ1-1	NA	TGTGCCACCAGTGATTTAGGACCCGTCAAGGATAACACTGAAGCTTTCTTT	CATSDLGPVKDNTEAFF
NA	TRBV5-4	TRBJ2-1	TRBD2	TGTGCCAGCAGCCCGAGGTTGGGAGCGGGGGTTCACAATGAGCAGTTCTTC	CASSPRLGAGVHNEQFF
NA	TRBV25-1	TRBJ1-1	TRBD1	TGTGCCAGCAGTGAACCGGGACAGGGTGAAGCTTTCTTT	CASSEPGQGEAFF
NA	TRBV14	TRBJ2-4	TRBD2	TGTGCCAGCAGCCAAACTAGCGGGACTATAGCCAAAAACATTCAGTACTTC	CASSQTSGTIAKNIQYF
NA	TRBV3-1	TRBJ2-5	NA	TGTGCCAGCAGCCACGGGCATCACGAGACCCAGTACTTC	CASSHGHHETQYF
few	TRBV7-9	TRBJ1-2	NA	TGTGCCAGCAGCCCCCTGGGGGGAGATTATGGCTACACCTTC	CASSPLGGDYGYTF
few	TRBV20-1	TRBJ2-3	NA	TGTAGTGCTAGAGATCTTAAGGGGGAGATAGATACGCAGTATTTT	CSARDLKGEIDTQYF
NA	TRBV20-1	TRBJ2-3	TRBD2	TGCAGTGGCCTAGCGGCCACAGATACGCAGTATTTT	CSGLAATDTQYF
NA	TRBV25-1	TRBJ2-3	TRBD2	TGTGCCAGCAATCTAGCGGGGACTAGCACAGATACGCAGTATTTT	CASNLAGTSTDTQYF
NA	TRBV3-1	TRBJ1-5	TRBD1	TGTGCCAGCAGCCCGGGACAGGTCAATCAGCCCCAGCATTTT	CASSPGQVNQPQHF
NA	TRBV11-2	TRBJ2-5	TRBD2	TGTGCCAGCAGCTTATATTTAGGGTCTAGCGGGGGCGAAGAGACCCAGTACTTC	CASSLYLGSSGGEETQYF
NA	TRBV2	TRBJ2-1	NA	TGTGCCAGCAGTCTGGACAGGGACTACTACAATGAGCAGTTCTTC	CASSLDRDYYNEQFF
few	TRBV20-1	TRBJ1-4	NA	TGCAGTGCTAGTTCGGGATCTGGGGCAACTAATGAAAAACTGTTTTTT	CSASSGSGATNEKLFF
NA	TRBV6-5	TRBJ1-1	NA	TGTGCCAGTACCAGACAGGCTGGCACTGAAGCTTTCTTT	CASTRQAGTEAFF
NA	TRBV9	TRBJ2-1	TRBD2	TGTGCCAGCAGCGTAGGGCTAGCGGGGGGTGAAGAGCAGTTCTTC	CASSVGLAGGEEQFF
few	TRBV4-2	TRBJ2-3	TRBD2	TGTGCCAGCAGCCCGGGACTAGCGGGGAGGGATACGCAGTATTTT	CASSPGLAGRDTQYF
once	TRBV4-2	TRBJ2-5	NA	TGTGCCAGCAGCCAAGATCATCCCCAGGCCTACCAAGAGACCCAGTACTTC	CASSQDHPQAYQETQYF
few	TRBV4-1	TRBJ2-7	NA	TGCGCCAGCAGCCTCACTGTAATAGGGCTCTACGAGCAGTACTTC	CASSLTVIGLYEQYF
few	TRBV5-1	TRBJ2-1	NA	TGCGCCAGCAGCCCCCGACTAGAGAGAGTGGCTGAGCAGTTCTTC	CASSPRLERVAEQFF
few	TRBV20-1	TRBJ2-3	TRBD1	TGCAGTGCTGGACAGGGGCCAGATACGCAGTATTTT	CSAGQGPDTQYF
few	TRBV5-1	TRBJ2-1	NA	TGCGCCAGCAGCTTGGTCGGGCTAGAGACCCTCTATTCCTACAATGAGCAGTTCTTC	CASSLVGLETLYSYNEQFF
NA	TRBV28	TRBJ2-3	NA	TGTGCCAGCAGTTCTCCGGTAACTACAGATACGCAGTATTTT	CASSSPVTTDTQYF
many	TRBV6-4	TRBJ1-2	NA	TGTGCCAGCAGTGACGGCAGAAACTATGGCTACACCTTC	CASSDGRNYGYTF
NA	TRBV20-1	TRBJ2-1	TRBD2	TGCAGTGCTAAAATTCCGGGGGGGCCGGGTAATGAGCAGTTCTTC	CSAKIPGGPGNEQFF
NA	TRBV2	TRBJ2-1	TRBD1	TGTGCCAGCGGAAGGACAGGGGGAGGGTACAATGAGCAGTTCTTC	CASGRTGGGYNEQFF
NA	TRBV7-9	TRBJ2-3	NA	TGTGCCAGCAGCTTAGCGACGAAGGCTGGACAGTCAAAGGGGTATACGCAGTATTTT	CASSLATKAGQSKGYTQYF
NA	TRBV2	TRBJ1-4	NA	TGTGCCAGCAGTGAGATGAGGGTAGCTAATGAAAAACTGTTTTTT	CASSEMRVANEKLFF
NA	TRBV10-2	TRBJ2-7	TRBD2	TGCGCCAGCAGTGACCCTCGGGACTACCTCACCTACGAGCAGTACTTC	CASSDPRDYLTYEQYF
many	TRBV7-2	TRBJ1-2	NA	TGTGCCAGCAGCTTAGGAGGGCTCCTTCAGTATGGCTACACCTTC	CASSLGGLLQYGYTF
few	TRBV5-1	TRBJ2-3	TRBD1	TGCGCCAGCAGCTTGGAAGGGGCCAGGGGGCGCACAGATACGCAGTATTTT	CASSLEGARGRTDTQYF
few	TRBV20-1	TRBJ2-5	TRBD2	TGCAGTGCTAGGCTTGCGGGTGCGGGAGGGGCAGAGACCCAGTACTTC	CSARLAGAGGAETQYF
NA	TRBV28	TRBJ2-7	TRBD1	TGTGCCAGCAGCTACCAGGGGGTGTCCTACGAGCAGTACTTC	CASSYQGVSYEQYF
NA	TRBV25-1	TRBJ1-4	NA	TGTGCCAGCAGTGTGTGGACAGTACATTCAACTAATGAAAAACTGTTTTTT	CASSVWTVHSTNEKLFF
NA	TRBV7-2	TRBJ2-7	TRBD2	TGTGCCAGCAGCTTATCCTTGACTAGCGGCTACGAGCAGTACTTC	CASSLSLTSGYEQYF
NA	TRBV24-1	TRBJ2-5	TRBD1	TGTGCCACCAGCATGACAGGGACCCAAGAGACCCAGTACTTC	CATSMTGTQETQYF
few	TRBV5-1	TRBJ1-1	NA	TGCGCCAGCAGCCCCGGCCAACAGGTCCACACTGAAGCTTTCTTT	CASSPGQQVHTEAFF
many	TRBV12-3/TRBV12-4	TRBJ2-4	NA	TGTGCCAGCAGTTTACAGGGAGGCAACATTCAGTACTTC	CASSLQGGNIQYF
many	TRBV7-2	TRBJ2-4	NA	TGTGCCAGCAGCTTAGTCCCGAATAGCGTCTACGGCAAAAACATTCAGTACTTC	CASSLVPNSVYGKNIQYF
NA	TRBV6-1	TRBJ1-6	NA	TGTGCCAGCAGTCCTCAGGTGGATAATTCACCCCTCCACTTT	CASSPQVDNSPLHF
few	TRBV20-1	TRBJ2-1	TRBD1	TGCAGTGCCCCGGGACAGGCTCCCTACGAGCAGTTCTTC	CSAPGQAPYEQFF
NA	TRBV18	TRBJ2-3	TRBD2	TGTGCCAGCTCAGCGACATCCTTTAGGGTGCGTAGCGGGAGGATCCAGGGCACAGATACGCAGTATTTT	CASSATSFRVRSGRIQGTDTQYF